This T cell receptor beta chain was recovered during a study of cytomegalovirus exposure and HLA in healthy donors. In the PCR, 60 Vbeta and 13 Jbeta primers were used. This table comes from immunoSEQ multiplex PCR, and its TCRdb copy is limited to in-frame clones, with some not included. The data show under 200,000 clones, around 80% seen once. The table lists this clone with a count of one. This CDR3 is built from 15 residues. V lost 6 bases, J lost 0 bases, and 6 bases stayed unmatched. Germline V gene sequence: CDR1 SNHLY, CDR2 FYNNEI. The chain combines TRBV2 with TRBJ2-3, with 7 bases identical to TRBD2. This sequence was found in a male donor in good health and CMV-seropositive. Sequenced: PBMCs. The CDR3 here is CASRLAVSSTDTQYF. In DNA form, the CDR3 reads TGTGCCAGCAGGCTAGCGGTATCTAGCACAGATACGCAGTATTTT.